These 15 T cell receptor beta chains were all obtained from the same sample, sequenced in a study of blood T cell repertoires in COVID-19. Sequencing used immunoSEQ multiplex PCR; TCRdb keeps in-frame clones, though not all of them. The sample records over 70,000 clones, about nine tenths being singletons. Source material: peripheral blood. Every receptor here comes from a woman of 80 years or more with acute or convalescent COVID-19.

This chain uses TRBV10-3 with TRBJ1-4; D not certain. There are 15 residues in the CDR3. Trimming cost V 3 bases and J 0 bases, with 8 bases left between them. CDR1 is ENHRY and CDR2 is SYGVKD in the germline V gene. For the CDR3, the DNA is TGTGCCATCAGTGACTCCCAGGCAACTAATGAAAAACTGTTTTTT. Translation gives CAISDSQATNEKLFF.

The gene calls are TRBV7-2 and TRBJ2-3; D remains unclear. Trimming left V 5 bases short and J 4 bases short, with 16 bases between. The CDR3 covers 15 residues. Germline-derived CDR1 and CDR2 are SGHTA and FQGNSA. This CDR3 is CASSGTTSGSDTQYF. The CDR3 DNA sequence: TGTGCCAGCAGCGGTACTACCTCCGGCTCAGATACGCAGTATTTT.

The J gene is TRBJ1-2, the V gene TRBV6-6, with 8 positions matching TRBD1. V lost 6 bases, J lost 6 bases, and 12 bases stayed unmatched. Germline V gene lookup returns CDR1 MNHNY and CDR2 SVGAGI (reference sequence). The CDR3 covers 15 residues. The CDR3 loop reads CASRMIFRGRDGYTF. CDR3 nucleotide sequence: TGTGCCAGCAGGATGATTTTCAGGGGGCGTGATGGCTACACCTTC.

The CDR3, as DNA: TGCGCCAGCACCTCACTTCAGTCCGTAAACAGGCTCCATGAGCAGTTCTTC. As protein: CASTSLQSVNRLHEQFF. The V and J genes are TRBV5-1 and TRBJ2-1; possibly TRBD1 for D (5 bases). The V end lost 6 bases, the J end lost 8 bases, and 27 bases lay between the germline ends. Germline assignment: CDR1 SGHRS and CDR2 YFSETQ. The CDR3 spans 17 residues.

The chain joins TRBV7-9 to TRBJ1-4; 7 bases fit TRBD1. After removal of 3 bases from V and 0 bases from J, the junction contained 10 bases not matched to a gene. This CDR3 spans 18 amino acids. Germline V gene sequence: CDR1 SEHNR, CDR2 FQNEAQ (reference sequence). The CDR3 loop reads CASSFRTGWDATNEKLFF. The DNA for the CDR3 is TGTGCCAGCAGCTTCCGGACAGGATGGGATGCAACTAATGAAAAACTGTTTTTT.

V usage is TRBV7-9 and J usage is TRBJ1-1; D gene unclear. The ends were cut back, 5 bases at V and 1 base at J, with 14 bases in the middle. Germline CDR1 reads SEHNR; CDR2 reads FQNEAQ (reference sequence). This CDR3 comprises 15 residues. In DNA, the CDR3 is TGTGCCAGCAGCCACAAAATAGGAGGGAACACTGAAGCTTTCTTT. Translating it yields CASSHKIGGNTEAFF.

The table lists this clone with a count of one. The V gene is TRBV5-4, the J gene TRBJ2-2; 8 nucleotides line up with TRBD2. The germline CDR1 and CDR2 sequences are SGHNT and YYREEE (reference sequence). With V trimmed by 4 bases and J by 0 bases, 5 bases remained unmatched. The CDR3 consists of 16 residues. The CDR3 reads CASSRQLAANTGELFF. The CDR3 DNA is TGTGCCAGCAGCCGTCAACTAGCGGCGAACACCGGGGAGCTGTTTTTT.

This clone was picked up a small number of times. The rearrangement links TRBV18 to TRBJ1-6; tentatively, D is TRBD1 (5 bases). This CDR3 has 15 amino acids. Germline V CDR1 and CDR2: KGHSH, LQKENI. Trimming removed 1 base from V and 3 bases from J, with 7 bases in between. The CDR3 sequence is CASSPLQGYNSPLHF. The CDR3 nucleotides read TGTGCCAGCTCACCACTTCAGGGCTATAATTCACCCCTCCACTTT.

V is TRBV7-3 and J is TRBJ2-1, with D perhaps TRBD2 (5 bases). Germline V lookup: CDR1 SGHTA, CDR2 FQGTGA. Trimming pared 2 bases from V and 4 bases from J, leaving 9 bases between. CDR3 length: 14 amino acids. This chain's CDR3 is CASSLGQRYNEQFF. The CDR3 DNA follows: TGTGCCAGCAGCTTAGGGCAGCGGTACAATGAGCAGTTCTTC.

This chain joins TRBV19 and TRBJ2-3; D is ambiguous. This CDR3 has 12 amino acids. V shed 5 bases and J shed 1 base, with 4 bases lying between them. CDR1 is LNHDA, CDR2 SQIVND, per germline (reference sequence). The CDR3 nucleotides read TGTGCCAGTAGTTCTCGCACAGATACGCAGTATTTT. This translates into CASSSRTDTQYF.

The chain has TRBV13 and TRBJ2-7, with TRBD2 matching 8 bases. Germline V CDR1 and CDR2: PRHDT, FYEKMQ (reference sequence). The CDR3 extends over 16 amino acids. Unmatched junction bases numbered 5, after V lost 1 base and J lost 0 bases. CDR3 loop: CASSLAASGGSYEQYF. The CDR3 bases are TGTGCCAGCAGCTTAGCGGCCAGCGGGGGCTCCTACGAGCAGTACTTC.

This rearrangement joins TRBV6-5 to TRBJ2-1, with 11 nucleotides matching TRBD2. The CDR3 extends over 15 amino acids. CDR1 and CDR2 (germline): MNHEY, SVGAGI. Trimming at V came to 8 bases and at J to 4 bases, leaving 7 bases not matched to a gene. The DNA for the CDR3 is TGTGCCAGCCTCACCGGGACTAGCGGATACAATGAGCAGTTCTTC. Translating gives CASLTGTSGYNEQFF.

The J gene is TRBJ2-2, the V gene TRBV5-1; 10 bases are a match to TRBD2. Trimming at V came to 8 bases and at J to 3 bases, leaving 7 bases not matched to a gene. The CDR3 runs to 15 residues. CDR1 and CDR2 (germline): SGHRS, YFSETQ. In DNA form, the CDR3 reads TGCGCCAGTCGAACCGGGACTAGCGACACCGGGGAGCTGTTTTTT. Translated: CASRTGTSDTGELFF.

CDR3 sequence reads: CASLENTEAFF. The CDR3 DNA reads as TGTGCCAGCCTAGAAAACACTGAAGCTTTCTTT. V gene TRBV7-9 combines with J gene TRBJ1-1; D not certain. The ends were cut back, 8 bases at V and 2 bases at J, with 6 bases in the middle. Per the germline V gene, CDR1 is SEHNR and CDR2 is FQNEAQ (reference sequence). This CDR3 is 11 amino acids long.

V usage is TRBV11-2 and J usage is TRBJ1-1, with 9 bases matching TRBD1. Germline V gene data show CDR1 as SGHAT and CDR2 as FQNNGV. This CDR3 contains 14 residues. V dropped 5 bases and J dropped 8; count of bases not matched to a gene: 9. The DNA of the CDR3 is TGTGCCAGCAGCGACATTCGTGGACAGGGGGAAGCTTTCTTT. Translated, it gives CASSDIRGQGEAFF.